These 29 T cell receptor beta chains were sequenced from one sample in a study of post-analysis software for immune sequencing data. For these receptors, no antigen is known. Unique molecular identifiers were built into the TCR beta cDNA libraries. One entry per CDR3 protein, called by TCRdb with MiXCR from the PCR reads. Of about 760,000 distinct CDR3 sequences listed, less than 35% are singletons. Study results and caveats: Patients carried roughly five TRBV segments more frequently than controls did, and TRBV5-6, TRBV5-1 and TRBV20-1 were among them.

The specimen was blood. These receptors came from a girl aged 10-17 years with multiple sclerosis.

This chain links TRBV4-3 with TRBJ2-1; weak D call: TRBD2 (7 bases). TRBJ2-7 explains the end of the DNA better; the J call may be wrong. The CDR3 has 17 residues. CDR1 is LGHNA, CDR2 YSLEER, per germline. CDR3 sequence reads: CASSQVGGTRDYNEQYF. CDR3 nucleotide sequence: TGCGCCAGCAGCCAAGTGGGCGGGACACGGGACTACAATGAGCAGTACTTC.

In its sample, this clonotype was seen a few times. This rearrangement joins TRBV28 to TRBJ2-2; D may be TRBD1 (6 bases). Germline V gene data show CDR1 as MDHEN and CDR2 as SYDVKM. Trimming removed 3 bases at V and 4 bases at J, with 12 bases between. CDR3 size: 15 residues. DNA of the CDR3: TGTGCCAGCAGTTTCACAGGGTTTAGCACCGGGGAGCTGTTTTTT. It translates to CASSFTGFSTGELFF.

The CDR3 bases are TGTGCCAGCAGTTTAGCGTCGGGCGGCTACACCTTC. It is translated as CASSLASGGYTF. This rearrangement joins TRBV12-3 or TRBV12-4 to TRBJ1-2; D ambiguous. The CDR3 runs to 12 residues. V was clipped by 0 bases and J by 8 bases, with 7 bases between them.

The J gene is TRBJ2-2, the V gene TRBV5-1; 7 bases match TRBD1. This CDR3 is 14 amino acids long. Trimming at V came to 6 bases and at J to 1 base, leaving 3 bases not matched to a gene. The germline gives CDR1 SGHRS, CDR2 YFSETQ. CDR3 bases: TGCGCCAGCACCCGGGACAGGAACACCGGGGAGCTGTTTTTT. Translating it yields CASTRDRNTGELFF.

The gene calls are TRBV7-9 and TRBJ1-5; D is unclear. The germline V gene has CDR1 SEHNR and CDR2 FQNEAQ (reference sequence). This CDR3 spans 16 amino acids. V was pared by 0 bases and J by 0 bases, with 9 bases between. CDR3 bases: TGTGCCAGCAGCTTAGCTGGAGTCCCTAGCAATCAGCCCCAGCATTTT. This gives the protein CASSLAGVPSNQPQHF. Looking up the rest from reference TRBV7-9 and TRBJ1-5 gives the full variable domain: DTGVSQNPRHKITKRGQNVTFRCDPISEHNRLYWYRQTLGQGPEFLTYFQNEAQLEKSRLLSDRFSAERPKGSFSTLEIQRTEQGDSAMYLCASSLAGVPSNQPQHFGDGTRLSIL.

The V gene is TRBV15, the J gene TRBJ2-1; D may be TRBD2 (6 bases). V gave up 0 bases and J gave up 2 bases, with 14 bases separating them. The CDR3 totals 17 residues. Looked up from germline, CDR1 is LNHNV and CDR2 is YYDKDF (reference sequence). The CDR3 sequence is CATSRDRFERAYNEQFF. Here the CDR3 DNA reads TGTGCCACCAGCAGAGATCGGTTTGAGCGGGCCTACAATGAGCAGTTCTTC.

The CDR3 loop is CSVRHACSYEQYF. CDR3 DNA sequence: TGCAGCGTGCGACATGCGTGCTCCTACGAGCAGTACTTC. The V gene is TRBV29-1, the J gene TRBJ2-7; D gene ambiguous. V was cut by 6 bases and J by 0 bases, with 12 bases left in between. Germline V gene data show CDR1 as SQVTM and CDR2 as ANQGSEA. This CDR3 spans 13 amino acids.

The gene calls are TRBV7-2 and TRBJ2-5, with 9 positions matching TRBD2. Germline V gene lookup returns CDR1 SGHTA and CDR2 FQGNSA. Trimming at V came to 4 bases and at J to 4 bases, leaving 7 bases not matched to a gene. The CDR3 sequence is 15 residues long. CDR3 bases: TGTGCCAGCAGCTCCTTAGCGGGAGTTCCAGAGACCCAGTACTTC. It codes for CASSSLAGVPETQYF.

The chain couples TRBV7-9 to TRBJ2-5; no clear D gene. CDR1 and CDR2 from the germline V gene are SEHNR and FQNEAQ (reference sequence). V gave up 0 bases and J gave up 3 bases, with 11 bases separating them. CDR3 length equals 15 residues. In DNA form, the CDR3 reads TGTGCCAGCAGCTTAGCGGTACCAAGCAAAGAGACCCAGTACTTC. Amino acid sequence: CASSLAVPSKETQYF.

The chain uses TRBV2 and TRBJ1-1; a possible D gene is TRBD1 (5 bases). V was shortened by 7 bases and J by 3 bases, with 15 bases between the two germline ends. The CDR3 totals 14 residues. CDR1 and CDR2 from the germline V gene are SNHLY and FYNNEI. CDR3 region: CASTTERGYTEAFF. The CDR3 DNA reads TGTGCCAGCACCACGGAACGGGGGTACACTGAAGCTTTCTTT.

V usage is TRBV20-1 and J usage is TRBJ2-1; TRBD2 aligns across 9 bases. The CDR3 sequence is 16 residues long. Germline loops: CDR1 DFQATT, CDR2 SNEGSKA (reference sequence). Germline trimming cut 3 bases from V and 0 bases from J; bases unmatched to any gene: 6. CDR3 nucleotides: TGCAGTGCTAGTTTAGCGGGAGTGAACTCCTACAATGAGCAGTTCTTC. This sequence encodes CSASLAGVNSYNEQFF.

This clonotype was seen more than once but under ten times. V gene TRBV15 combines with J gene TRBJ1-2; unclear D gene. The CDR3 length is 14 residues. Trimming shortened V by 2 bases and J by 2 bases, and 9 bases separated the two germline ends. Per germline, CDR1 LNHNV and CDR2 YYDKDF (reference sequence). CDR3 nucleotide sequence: TGTGCCACCAGCAGACTACAGCCGAACTATGGCTACACCTTC. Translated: CATSRLQPNYGYTF.

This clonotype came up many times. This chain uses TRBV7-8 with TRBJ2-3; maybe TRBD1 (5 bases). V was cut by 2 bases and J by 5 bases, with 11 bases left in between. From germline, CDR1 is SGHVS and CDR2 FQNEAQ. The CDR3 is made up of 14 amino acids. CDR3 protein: CASSLLGAGDTQYF. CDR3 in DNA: TGTGCCAGCAGCTTACTAGGGGCTGGAGATACGCAGTATTTT.

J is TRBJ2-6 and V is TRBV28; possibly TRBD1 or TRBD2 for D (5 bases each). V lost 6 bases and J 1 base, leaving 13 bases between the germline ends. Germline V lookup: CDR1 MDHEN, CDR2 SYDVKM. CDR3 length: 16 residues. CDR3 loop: CASRTTGRSGANVLTF. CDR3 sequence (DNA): TGTGCCAGCAGGACCACGGGGCGATCTGGGGCCAACGTCCTGACTTTC.

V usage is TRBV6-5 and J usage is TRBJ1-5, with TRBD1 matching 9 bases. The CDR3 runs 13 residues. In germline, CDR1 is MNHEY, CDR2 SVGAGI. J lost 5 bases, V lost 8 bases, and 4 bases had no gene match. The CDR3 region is CASGRTGDQPQHF. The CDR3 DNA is TGTGCCAGCGGCCGGACAGGGGATCAGCCCCAGCATTTT.

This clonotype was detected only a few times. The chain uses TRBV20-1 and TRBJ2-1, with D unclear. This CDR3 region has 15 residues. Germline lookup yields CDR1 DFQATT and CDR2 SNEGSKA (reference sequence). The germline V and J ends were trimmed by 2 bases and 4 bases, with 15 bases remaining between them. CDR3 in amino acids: CSARKIERPYNEQFF. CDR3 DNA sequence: TGCAGTGCTAGAAAGATCGAGCGACCATACAATGAGCAGTTCTTC.

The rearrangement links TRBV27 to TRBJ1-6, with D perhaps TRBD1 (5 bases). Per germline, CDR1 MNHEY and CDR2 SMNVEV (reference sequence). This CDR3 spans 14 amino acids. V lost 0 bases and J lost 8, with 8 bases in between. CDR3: CASSLSRADSPLHF. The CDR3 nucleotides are TGTGCCAGCAGTTTATCCAGGGCGGATTCACCCCTCCACTTT.

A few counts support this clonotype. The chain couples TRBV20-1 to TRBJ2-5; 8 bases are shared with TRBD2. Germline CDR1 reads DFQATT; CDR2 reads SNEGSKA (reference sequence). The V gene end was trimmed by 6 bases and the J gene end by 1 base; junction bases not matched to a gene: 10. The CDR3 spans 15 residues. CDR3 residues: CSAPPAGGVQETQYF. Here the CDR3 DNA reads TGCAGTGCCCCACCAGCCGGGGGGGTCCAAGAGACCCAGTACTTC.

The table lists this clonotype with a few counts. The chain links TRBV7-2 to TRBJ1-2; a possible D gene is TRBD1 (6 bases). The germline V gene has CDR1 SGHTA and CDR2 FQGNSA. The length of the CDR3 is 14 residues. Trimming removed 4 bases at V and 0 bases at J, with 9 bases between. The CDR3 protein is CASSSDRSNYGYTF. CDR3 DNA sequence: TGTGCCAGCAGCTCGGACAGATCTAACTATGGCTACACCTTC.

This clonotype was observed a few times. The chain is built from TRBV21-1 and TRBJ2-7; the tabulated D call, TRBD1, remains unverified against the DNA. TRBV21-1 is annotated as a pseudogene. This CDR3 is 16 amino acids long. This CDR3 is CASSQTGGRPFYEQYF. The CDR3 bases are TGTGCCAGCAGCCAGACAGGGGGCCGCCCCTTCTACGAGCAGTACTTC.

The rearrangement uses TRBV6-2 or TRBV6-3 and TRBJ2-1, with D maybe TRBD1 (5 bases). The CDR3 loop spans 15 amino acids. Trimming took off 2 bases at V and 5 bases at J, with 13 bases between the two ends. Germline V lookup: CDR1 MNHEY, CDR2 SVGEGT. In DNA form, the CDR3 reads TGTGCCAGCAGTTACGTTCGACAGCGCCACAATGAGCAGTTCTTC. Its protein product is CASSYVRQRHNEQFF.

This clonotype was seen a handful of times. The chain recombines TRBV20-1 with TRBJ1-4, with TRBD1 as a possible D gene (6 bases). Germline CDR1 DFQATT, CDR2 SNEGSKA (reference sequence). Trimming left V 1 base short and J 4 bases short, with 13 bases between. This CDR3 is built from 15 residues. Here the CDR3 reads CSARVSRGGNEKLFF. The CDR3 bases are TGCAGTGCTAGAGTTTCCAGGGGCGGTAATGAAAAACTGTTTTTT.

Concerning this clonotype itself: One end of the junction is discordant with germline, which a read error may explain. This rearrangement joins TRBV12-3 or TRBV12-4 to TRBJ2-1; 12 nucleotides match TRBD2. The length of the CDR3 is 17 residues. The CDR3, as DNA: TGTGCCAGCAGGAAACTTCAAGGACTAGCGGGATTCAATGAGCAGCTCTTC. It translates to CASRKLQGLAGFNEQLF.

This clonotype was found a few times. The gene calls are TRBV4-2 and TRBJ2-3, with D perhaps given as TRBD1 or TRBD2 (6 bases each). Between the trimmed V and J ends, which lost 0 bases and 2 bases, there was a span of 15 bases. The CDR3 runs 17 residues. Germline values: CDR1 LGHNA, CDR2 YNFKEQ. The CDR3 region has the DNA TGTGCCAGCAGCCAAGATCAAGGGGGGCCCTACACAGATACGCAGTATTTT. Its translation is CASSQDQGGPYTDTQYF.

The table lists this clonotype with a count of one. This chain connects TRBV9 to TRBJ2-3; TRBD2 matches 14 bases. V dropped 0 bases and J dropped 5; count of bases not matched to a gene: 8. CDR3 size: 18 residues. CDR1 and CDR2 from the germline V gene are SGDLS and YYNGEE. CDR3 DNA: TGTGCCAGCAGCGTAGCCCGGGGACTAGCGGGAGTGGGAGATACGCAGTATTTT. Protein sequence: CASSVARGLAGVGDTQYF. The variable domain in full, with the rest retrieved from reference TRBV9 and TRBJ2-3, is DSGVTQTPKHLITATGQRVTLRCSPRSGDLSVYWYQQSLDQGLQFLIQYYNGEERAKGNILERFSAQQFPDLHSELNLSSLELGDSALYFCASSVARGLAGVGDTQYFGPGTRLTVL.

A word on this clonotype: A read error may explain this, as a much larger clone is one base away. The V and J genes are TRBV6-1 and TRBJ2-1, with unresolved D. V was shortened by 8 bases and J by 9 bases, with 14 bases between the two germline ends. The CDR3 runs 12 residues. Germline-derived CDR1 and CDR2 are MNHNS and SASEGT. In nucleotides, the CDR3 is TGTGCCAGCTACACTCGGATATCTGAGCAGTTCTTC. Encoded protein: CASYTRISEQFF.

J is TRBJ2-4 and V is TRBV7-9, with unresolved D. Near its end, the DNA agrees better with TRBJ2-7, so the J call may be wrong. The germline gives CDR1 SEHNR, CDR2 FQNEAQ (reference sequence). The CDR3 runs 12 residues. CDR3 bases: TGTGCCAGCAGCTTATCCGACAACGAGCAGTACTTC. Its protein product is CASSLSDNEQYF.

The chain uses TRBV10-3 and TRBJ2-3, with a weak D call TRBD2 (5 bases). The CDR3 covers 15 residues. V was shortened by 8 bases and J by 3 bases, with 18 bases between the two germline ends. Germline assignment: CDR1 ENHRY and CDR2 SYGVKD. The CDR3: CAIPPGYPGTDTQYF. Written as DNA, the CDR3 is TGTGCCATCCCCCCGGGGTATCCCGGGACAGATACGCAGTATTTT.

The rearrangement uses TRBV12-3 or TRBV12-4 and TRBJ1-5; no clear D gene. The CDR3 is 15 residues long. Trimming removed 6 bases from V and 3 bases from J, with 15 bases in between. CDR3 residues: CASSLTDGNNQPQHF. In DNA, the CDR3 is TGTGCCAGCAGCCTTACGGACGGAAACAATCAGCCCCAGCATTTT.